This entry lists 11 T cell receptor beta chains sequenced from one sample in a study of cytomegalovirus exposure and HLA in healthy donors. The PCR made use of 60 Vbeta and 13 Jbeta primers. Profiled with immunoSEQ multiplex PCR; TCRdb holds only in-frame clones, not every one. Among about 120,000 clones listed, about three fifths were seen once. The sequenced material came from PBMCs. All receptors come from a man aged 35-49 years in good health and CMV-seropositive.

The rearrangement uses TRBV19 and TRBJ2-1; tentative D call: TRBD2 (7 bases). Trimming shortened V by 5 bases and J by 3 bases, and 20 bases separated the two germline ends. The CDR3 has 17 residues. Per the germline V gene, CDR1 is LNHDA and CDR2 is SQIVND (reference sequence). This chain's CDR3 is CASSSWGGALNYNEQFF. The CDR3 DNA reads TGTGCCAGTAGTTCGTGGGGGGGGGCCCTTAACTACAATGAGCAGTTCTTC. Using reference TRBV19 and TRBJ2-1 for the parts outside the CDR3, the full variable domain is DGGITQSPKYLFRKEGQNVTLSCEQNLNHDAMYWYRQDPGQGLRLIYYSQIVNDFQKGDIAEGYSVSREKKESFPLTVTSAQKNPTAFYLCASSSWGGALNYNEQFFGPGTRLTVL.

This clone has a handful of counts. The CDR3 reads CASSLPAGGIYNEQFF. As DNA, the CDR3 is TGCGCCAGCAGCTTGCCAGCGGGAGGAATTTACAATGAGCAGTTCTTC. This chain uses TRBV5-1 with TRBJ2-1; 9 bases align to TRBD2. Germline lookup yields CDR1 SGHRS and CDR2 YFSETQ. The CDR3 totals 16 residues. J gave up 4 bases and V 1 base, and 6 bases lay outside the gene matches.

This chain connects TRBV5-6 to TRBJ2-3; possible D gene TRBD1, 5 bases. V lost 0 bases and J lost 4, with 9 bases in between. This CDR3 contains 14 residues. The germline V gene encodes CDR1 SGHDT and CDR2 YYEEEE. The CDR3 region is CASSLGSGSDTQYF. The CDR3 bases are TGTGCCAGCAGCTTGGGGTCAGGGTCAGATACGCAGTATTTT.

This clone was picked up one time. V usage is TRBV5-6 and J usage is TRBJ2-6; D possibly corresponds to TRBD1 (5 bases). This CDR3 spans 16 amino acids. Germline V lookup: CDR1 SGHDT, CDR2 YYEEEE. The germline V and J ends were trimmed by 1 base and 0 bases, with 8 bases remaining between them. The CDR3 DNA follows: TGTGCCAGCAGCTTGACCGACAGCTCTGGGGCCAACGTCCTGACTTTC. Translation gives CASSLTDSSGANVLTF.

This chain links TRBV7-3 with TRBJ2-7; 10 positions match TRBD2. Germline CDR1 reads SGHTA; CDR2 reads FQGTGA. Trimming cost V 2 bases and J 5 bases; bases outside gene matches: 6. The CDR3 runs 15 residues. The CDR3 loop reads CASSLYSGGFNEQYF. The CDR3, as DNA: TGTGCCAGCAGCTTATATAGCGGGGGGTTTAACGAGCAGTACTTC.

CDR3 sequence: CASSYTGGEVGETQYF. In DNA form, the CDR3 reads TGCGCCAGCAGCTACACAGGGGGCGAGGTGGGAGAGACCCAGTACTTC. This chain links TRBV5-1 with TRBJ2-5, with 9 bases matching TRBD1. CDR3 length equals 16 residues. The V and J ends lost 3 bases and 4 bases, in that order; junction bases with no gene match: 10. Germline assignment: CDR1 SGHRS and CDR2 YFSETQ.

The chain carries TRBV5-4 and TRBJ1-1, with D perhaps matching TRBD1 (6 bases). V lost 4 bases to trimming and J lost 3 bases, with 13 bases between them. This CDR3 contains 14 residues. Germline V lookup: CDR1 SGHNT, CDR2 YYREEE (reference sequence). The chain's CDR3 is CASSVGARDTEAFF. CDR3 nucleotides: TGTGCCAGCAGCGTGGGGGCGAGGGACACTGAAGCTTTCTTT.

The chain joins TRBV4-1 to TRBJ1-3, with D unclear. Looked up from germline, CDR1 is MGHRA and CDR2 is YSYEKL. Trimming removed 0 bases at V and 8 bases at J, with 17 bases between. The CDR3 is 16 amino acids. The CDR3 sequence: CASSQEYAALEDTIYF. The CDR3, as DNA: TGCGCCAGCAGCCAAGAGTACGCAGCTCTGGAGGACACCATATATTTT.

This clone is a singleton in its sample. V and J are TRBV6-6 and TRBJ1-1, with TRBD1 as a possible D gene (5 bases). Trimming cost V 8 bases and J 4 bases, with 17 bases left between them. The CDR3 length is 14 residues. The germline gives CDR1 MNHNY, CDR2 SVGAGI (reference sequence). CDR3 in DNA: TGTGCCAGCCCTCCGCCGGGGGACTTCACTGAAGCTTTCTTT. This sequence encodes CASPPPGDFTEAFF.

The chain carries TRBV30 and TRBJ1-2, with D possibly TRBD1 on 5 matching bases. CDR1 is GTSNPN and CDR2 is SVGIG in the germline V gene (reference sequence). The ends were cut back, 5 bases at V and 8 bases at J, with 12 bases in the middle. CDR3 size: 11 residues. The CDR3 bases are TGTGCCTGGGAAATAGCAGGGGGCTACACCTTC. Translated: CAWEIAGGYTF.

V gene TRBV4-1 combines with J gene TRBJ1-2; the D gene is possibly TRBD1 (5 bases). CDR3 size: 14 residues. Germline V CDR1 and CDR2: MGHRA, YSYEKL. Trimming cost V 2 bases and J 4 bases, with 11 bases left between them. In DNA, the CDR3 is TGCGCCAGCAGCCAACCGGGGGGGGGCTATGGCTACACCTTC. Translating gives CASSQPGGGYGYTF.